What follows is one T cell receptor (beta chain) and its context. These data are taken from a study of siplizumab effects on memory and regulatory T cells. Germline CDR1 and CDR2: SGHAT and FQNNGV. This CDR3 has 13 residues. V lost 5 bases and J lost 6; bases outside the gene matches: 5. Generated by immunoSEQ multiplex PCR, the TCRdb table keeps only in-frame clones and is missing some. The table records approximately 100,000 clones, 90% to 95% of them present only once. Material for sequencing was non-Treg CD4+ T cells sorted from blood. The chain has TRBV11-2 and TRBJ1-1; 8 nucleotides match TRBD1. The source is a human donor in good health. The CDR3 coding sequence is TGTGCCAGCAGCGCAGACAGGGGTGCTGAAGCTTTCTTT. Translating gives CASSADRGAEAFF.